Listed below are T cell receptor beta chains from one sample, sequenced in a study of blood T cells in healthy people across ages. TCRdb reprocessed the 5' RACE reads with MiXCR, giving one entry per CDR3 protein. The sample contains some 930,000 distinct CDR3 sequences, 25% to 35% of which appear only once. The same data also contributed to another study, on T cells of mothers and their children.

The sample taken for sequencing was blood. The receptors originated from a woman between 40 and 50 years old in good health. Each CDR3 is given with its conserved first and last residue. A D gene is named only where the DNA matches it firmly. For some rows the clone size is stated as once, few or many, or as a class when expanded; others skip it.

TGCGCCAGCAGCCAAGCTCAGGGAGGGGGCGACCCCTATGGCTACACCTTC | CASSQAQGGGDPYGYTF | many | TRBV4-3 | TRBD1 | TRBJ1-2
TGCGCCAGCAGCTGGGGGACCGTATCCGAGCAGTACTTC | CASSWGTVSEQYF | . | TRBV5-1 | . | TRBJ2-7
TGTGCCAGCAGTTTCGGACTAGCGCAAGACCCGGACATTCAGTACTTC | CASSFGLAQDPDIQYF | many | TRBV6-2/TRBV6-3 | TRBD2 | TRBJ2-4
TGTGCCAGCAGCCAAAAACGCACAGGGAGGCGATCCTACGAGCAGTACTTC | CASSQKRTGRRSYEQYF | many | TRBV7-9 | . | TRBJ2-7
TGTGCCAGCAGCTTAGATGGGGGGTACTTCTACAATGAGCAGTTCTTC | CASSLDGGYFYNEQFF | . | TRBV7-9 | . | TRBJ2-1
TGTGCCAGCAGCCCCAGGGACTTTAACAATGAGCAGTTCTTC | CASSPRDFNNEQFF | many | TRBV7-9 | . | TRBJ2-1
TGTGCCACCAGCCTCGGGGTTGGCGGGGAGCTGTTTTTT | CATSLGVGGELFF | few | TRBV15 | . | TRBJ2-2
TGTGCCAGCAGCGTTACCCGGGACTACACCTGCGAGCAGTACTTC | CASSVTRDYTCEQYF | few | TRBV5-6 | TRBD2 | TRBJ2-7
TGCAGCGCTGGACAGGGCAGCACAGATACGCAGTATTTT | CSAGQGSTDTQYF | . | TRBV29-1 | TRBD1 | TRBJ2-3
TGTGCCACCAGCAGAGATTCGATCCTGAGGTGGCAGCCCCAGCATTTT | CATSRDSILRWQPQHF | once | TRBV15 | . | TRBJ1-5
TGTGCCAGCAGTCGGGGCCGGGTGAACACTGAAGCTTTCTTT | CASSRGRVNTEAFF | few | TRBV28 | . | TRBJ1-1
TGCATGACCCTTGGACAGGGTATGAACACTGAAGCTTTCTTT | CMTLGQGMNTEAFF | few | TRBV29-1 | TRBD1 | TRBJ1-1
TGTGCCAGCAGCTTTGGGGGACAGGGGTCAGGCACTGAAGCTTTCTTT | CASSFGGQGSGTEAFF | . | TRBV12-3/TRBV12-4 | TRBD1 | TRBJ1-1
TGCAGTGCTATCGGGCCCAAGAACACTGAAGCTTTCTTT | CSAIGPKNTEAFF | few | TRBV20-1 | . | TRBJ1-1
TGTGCCCGCAGTTACCAGGGGATTGAAAAACTGTTTTTT | CARSYQGIEKLFF | . | TRBV6-6 | . | TRBJ1-4
TGCAGTGCTAGAGATGGCGGGGGGGCCGGGAATGAGCAGTTCTTC | CSARDGGGAGNEQFF | many | TRBV20-1 | TRBD2 | TRBJ2-1
TGTGCCACCAGCAGAGATAGTGGGGGCCCAGGGGAAAAACTGTTTTTT | CATSRDSGGPGEKLFF | . | TRBV15 | . | TRBJ1-4
TGCGCCAGCAGCCAAGACCCTTCCGGGGACAGGGGAAAGAGTCAGCCCCAGCATTTT | CASSQDPSGDRGKSQPQHF | . | TRBV4-1 | TRBD1 | TRBJ1-5
TGCAGTGCCTCCCGGAACAGGGAAGGCTACACCTTC | CSASRNREGYTF | . | TRBV20-1 | . | TRBJ1-2
TGCGCCAGCAGCTTGGAGGGACAGGGGGCCTCGGGTGGCTACACCTTC | CASSLEGQGASGGYTF | . | TRBV5-1 | TRBD1 | TRBJ1-2
TGCGCCAGCAGCTTGAGGGGACCTTCGAACACCGGGGAGCTGTTTTTT | CASSLRGPSNTGELFF | few | TRBV5-1 | . | TRBJ2-2
TGTGCCAGCTCACCATCTAGCGGGGGGGCCGAGACCCAGTACTTC | CASSPSSGGAETQYF | many | TRBV18 | TRBD2 | TRBJ2-5
TGTGCCAGCACTCCGAGGGGACAGTGGTACGAGCAGTACTTC | CASTPRGQWYEQYF | . | TRBV28 | TRBD1 | TRBJ2-7
TGTGCCAGCAGCCAACCGGGACAGGGGGCGAGTTACGAGCAGTACTTC | CASSQPGQGASYEQYF | few | TRBV14 | TRBD1 | TRBJ2-7
TGTGCCAGCAGCTTAGGGGCAAACGCTGGGGTCTATGAGCAGTTCTTC | CASSLGANAGVYEQFF | few | TRBV11-2 | . | TRBJ2-1
TGTGCCAGCAGCAGGACAGGGGGAAACCAAGAGACCCAGTACTTC | CASSRTGGNQETQYF | . | TRBV7-8 | TRBD1 | TRBJ2-5
TGTGCCAGCAGTTCCTTCCTTAGGACAGCACGGGTGAACACTGAAGCTTTCTTT | CASSSFLRTARVNTEAFF | . | TRBV27 | . | TRBJ1-1
TGCAGTACATACGGACAGACGAACATTCAGTACTTC | CSTYGQTNIQYF | many | TRBV20-1 | . | TRBJ2-4